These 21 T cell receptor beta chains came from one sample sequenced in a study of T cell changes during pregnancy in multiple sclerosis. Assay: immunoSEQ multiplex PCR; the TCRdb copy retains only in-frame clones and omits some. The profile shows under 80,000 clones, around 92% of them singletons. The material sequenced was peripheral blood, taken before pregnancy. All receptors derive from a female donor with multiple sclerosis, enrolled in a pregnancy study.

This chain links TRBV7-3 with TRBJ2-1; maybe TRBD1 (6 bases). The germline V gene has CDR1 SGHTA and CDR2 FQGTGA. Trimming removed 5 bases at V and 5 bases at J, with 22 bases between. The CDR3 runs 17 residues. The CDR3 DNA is TGTGCCAGCAGCGAATCCGCGGCAGGGGTCTTGAACAATGAGCAGTTCTTC. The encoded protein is CASSESAAGVLNNEQFF.

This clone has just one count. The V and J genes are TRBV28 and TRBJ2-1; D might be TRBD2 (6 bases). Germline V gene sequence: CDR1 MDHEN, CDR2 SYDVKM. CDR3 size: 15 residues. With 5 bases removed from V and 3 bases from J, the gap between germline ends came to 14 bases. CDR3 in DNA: TGTGCCAGCAGTACCTCCGGGACTGGCTACAATGAGCAGTTCTTC. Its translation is CASSTSGTGYNEQFF.

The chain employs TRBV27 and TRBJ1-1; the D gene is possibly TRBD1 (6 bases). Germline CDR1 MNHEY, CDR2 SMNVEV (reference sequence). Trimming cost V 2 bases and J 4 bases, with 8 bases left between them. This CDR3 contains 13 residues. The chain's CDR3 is CASSLQGTTEAFF. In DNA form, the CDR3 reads TGTGCCAGCAGTTTACAGGGGACCACTGAAGCTTTCTTT.

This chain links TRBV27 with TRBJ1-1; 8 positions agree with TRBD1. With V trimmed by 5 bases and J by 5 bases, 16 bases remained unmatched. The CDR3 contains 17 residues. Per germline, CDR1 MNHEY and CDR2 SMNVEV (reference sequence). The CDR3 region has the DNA TGTGCCAGCAGTCCCATCGGACAGGGTGCGGATCGTACTGAAGCTTTCTTT. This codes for CASSPIGQGADRTEAFF.

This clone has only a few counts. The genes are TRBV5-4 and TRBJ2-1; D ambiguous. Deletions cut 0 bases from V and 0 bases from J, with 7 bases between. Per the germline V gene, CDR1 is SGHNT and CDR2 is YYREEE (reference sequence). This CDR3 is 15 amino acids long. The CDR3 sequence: CASSLEPSSYNEQFF. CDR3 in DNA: TGTGCCAGCAGCTTGGAGCCAAGCTCCTACAATGAGCAGTTCTTC. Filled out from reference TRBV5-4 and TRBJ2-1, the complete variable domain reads ETGVTQSPTHLIKTRGQQVTLRCSSQSGHNTVSWYQQALGQGPQFIFQYYREEENGRGNFPPRFSGLQFPNYSSELNVNALELDDSALYLCASSLEPSSYNEQFFGPGTRLTVL.

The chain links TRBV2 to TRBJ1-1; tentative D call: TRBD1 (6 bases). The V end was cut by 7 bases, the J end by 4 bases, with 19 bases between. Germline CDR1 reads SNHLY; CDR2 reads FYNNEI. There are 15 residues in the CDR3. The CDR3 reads CASNTGFGPLTEAFF. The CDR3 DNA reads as TGTGCCAGCAATACAGGGTTCGGCCCCCTCACTGAAGCTTTCTTT.

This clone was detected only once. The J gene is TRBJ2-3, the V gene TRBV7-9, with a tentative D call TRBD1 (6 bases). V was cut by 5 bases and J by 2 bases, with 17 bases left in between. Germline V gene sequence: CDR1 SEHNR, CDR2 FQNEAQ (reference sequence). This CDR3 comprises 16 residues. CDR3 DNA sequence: TGTGCCAGCAGCCTTACCGGGACATATCTCACAGATACGCAGTATTTT. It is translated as CASSLTGTYLTDTQYF.

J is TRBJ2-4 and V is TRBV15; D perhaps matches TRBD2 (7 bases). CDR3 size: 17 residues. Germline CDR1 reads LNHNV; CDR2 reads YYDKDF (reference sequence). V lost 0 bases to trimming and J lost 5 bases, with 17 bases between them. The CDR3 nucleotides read TGTGCCACCAGCAGAGATGGGGGGGGGCCCTCTCAAAACATTCAGTACTTC. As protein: CATSRDGGGPSQNIQYF. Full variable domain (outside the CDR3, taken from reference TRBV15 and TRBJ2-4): DAMVIQNPRYQVTQFGKPVTLSCSQTLNHNVMYWYQQKSSQAPKLLFHYYDKDFNNEADTPDNFQSRRPNTSFCFLDIRSPGLGDTAMYLCATSRDGGGPSQNIQYFGAGTRLSVL.

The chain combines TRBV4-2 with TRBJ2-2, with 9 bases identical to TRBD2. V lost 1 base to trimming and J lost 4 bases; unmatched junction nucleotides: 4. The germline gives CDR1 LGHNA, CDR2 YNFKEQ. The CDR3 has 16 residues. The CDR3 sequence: CASSQVGREGTGELFF. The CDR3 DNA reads TGTGCCAGCAGCCAAGTAGGGCGGGAGGGCACCGGGGAGCTGTTTTTT.

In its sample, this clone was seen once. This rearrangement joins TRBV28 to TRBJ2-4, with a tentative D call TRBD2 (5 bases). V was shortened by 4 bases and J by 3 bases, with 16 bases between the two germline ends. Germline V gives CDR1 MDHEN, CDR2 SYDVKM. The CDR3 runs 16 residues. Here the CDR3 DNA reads TGTGCCAGCAGTTACTTGACTATGGCCAGCAAAAACATTCAGTACTTC. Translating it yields CASSYLTMASKNIQYF.

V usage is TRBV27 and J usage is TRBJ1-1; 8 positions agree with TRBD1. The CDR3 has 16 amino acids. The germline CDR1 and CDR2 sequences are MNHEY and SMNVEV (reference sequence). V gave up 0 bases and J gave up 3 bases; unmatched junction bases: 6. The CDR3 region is CASSLSQGADDTEAFF. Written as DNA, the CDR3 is TGTGCCAGCAGTTTATCGCAGGGGGCGGATGACACTGAAGCTTTCTTT.

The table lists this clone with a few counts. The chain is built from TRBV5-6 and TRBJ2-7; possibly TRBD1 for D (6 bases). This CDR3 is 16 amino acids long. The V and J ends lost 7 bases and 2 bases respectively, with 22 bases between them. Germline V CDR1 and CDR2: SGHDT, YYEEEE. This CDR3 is CASQTLTGIRAYEQYF. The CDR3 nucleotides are TGTGCCAGCCAAACCCTCACAGGGATTCGGGCCTACGAGCAGTACTTC.

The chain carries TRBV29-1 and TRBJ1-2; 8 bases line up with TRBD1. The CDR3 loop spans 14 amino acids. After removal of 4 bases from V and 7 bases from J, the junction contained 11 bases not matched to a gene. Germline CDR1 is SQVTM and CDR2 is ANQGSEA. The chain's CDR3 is CSVAKTDRVSGYTF. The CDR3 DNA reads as TGCAGCGTTGCTAAGACGGACAGGGTCTCTGGCTACACCTTC.

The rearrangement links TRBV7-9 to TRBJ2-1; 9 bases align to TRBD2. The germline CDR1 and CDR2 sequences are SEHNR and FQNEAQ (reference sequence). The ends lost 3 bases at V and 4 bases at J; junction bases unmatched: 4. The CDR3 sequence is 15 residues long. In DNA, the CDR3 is TGTGCCAGCAGCTTCCGGCTAGCGGGATACAATGAGCAGTTCTTC. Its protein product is CASSFRLAGYNEQFF.

The CDR3 loop reads CASSFLDSTDTQYF. The CDR3 DNA reads as TGTGCCAGCAGCTTCTTGGACAGTACAGATACGCAGTATTTT. The rearrangement joins TRBV7-9 to TRBJ2-3; maybe TRBD1 (6 bases). Germline V gene sequence: CDR1 SEHNR, CDR2 FQNEAQ (reference sequence). Trimming took off 3 bases at V and 3 bases at J, with 10 bases between the two ends. CDR3 length: 14 residues.

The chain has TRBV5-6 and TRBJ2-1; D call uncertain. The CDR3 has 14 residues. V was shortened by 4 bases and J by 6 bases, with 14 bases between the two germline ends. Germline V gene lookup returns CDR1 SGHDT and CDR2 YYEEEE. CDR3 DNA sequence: TGTGCCAGCAGCGCGACCCATGGGCCCAATGAGCAGTTCTTC. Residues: CASSATHGPNEQFF. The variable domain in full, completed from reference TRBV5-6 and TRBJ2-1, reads DAGVTQSPTHLIKTRGQQVTLRCSPKSGHDTVSWYQQALGQGPQFIFQYYEEEERQRGNFPDRFSGHQFPNYSSELNVNALLLGDSALYLCASSATHGPNEQFFGPGTRLTVL.

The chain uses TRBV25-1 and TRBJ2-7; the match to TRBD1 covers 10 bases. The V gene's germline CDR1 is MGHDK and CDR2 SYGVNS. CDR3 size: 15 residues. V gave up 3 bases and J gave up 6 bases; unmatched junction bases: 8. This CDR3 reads CASSDWETGGGEQYF. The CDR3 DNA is TGTGCCAGCAGTGATTGGGAGACAGGGGGCGGCGAGCAGTACTTC.

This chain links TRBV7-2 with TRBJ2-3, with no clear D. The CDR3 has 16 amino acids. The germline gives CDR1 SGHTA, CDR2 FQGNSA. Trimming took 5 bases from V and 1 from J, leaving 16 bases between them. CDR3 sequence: CASSPQDGWGTDTQYF. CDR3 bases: TGTGCCAGCAGCCCGCAAGACGGGTGGGGCACAGATACGCAGTATTTT.

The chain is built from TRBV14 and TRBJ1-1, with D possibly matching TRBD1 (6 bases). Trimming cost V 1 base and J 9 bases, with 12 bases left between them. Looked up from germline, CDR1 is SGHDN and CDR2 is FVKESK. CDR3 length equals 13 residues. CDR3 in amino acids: CASSQGRGGQAFF. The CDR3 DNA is TGTGCCAGCAGCCAAGGGCGCGGGGGCCAAGCTTTCTTT.

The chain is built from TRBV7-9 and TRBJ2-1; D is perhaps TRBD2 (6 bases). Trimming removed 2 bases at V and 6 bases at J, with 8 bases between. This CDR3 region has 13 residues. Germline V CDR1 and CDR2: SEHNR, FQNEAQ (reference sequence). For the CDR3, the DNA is TGTGCCAGCAGCTTATCACTAGCCAATGAGCAGTTCTTC. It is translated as CASSLSLANEQFF.

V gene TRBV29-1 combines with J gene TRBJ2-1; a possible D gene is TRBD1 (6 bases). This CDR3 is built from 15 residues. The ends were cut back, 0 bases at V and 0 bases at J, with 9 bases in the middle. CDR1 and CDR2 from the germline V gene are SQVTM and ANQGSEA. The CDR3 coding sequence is TGCAGCGTTGAAGATGGGGGCGGCTCCTACAATGAGCAGTTCTTC. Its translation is CSVEDGGGSYNEQFF.